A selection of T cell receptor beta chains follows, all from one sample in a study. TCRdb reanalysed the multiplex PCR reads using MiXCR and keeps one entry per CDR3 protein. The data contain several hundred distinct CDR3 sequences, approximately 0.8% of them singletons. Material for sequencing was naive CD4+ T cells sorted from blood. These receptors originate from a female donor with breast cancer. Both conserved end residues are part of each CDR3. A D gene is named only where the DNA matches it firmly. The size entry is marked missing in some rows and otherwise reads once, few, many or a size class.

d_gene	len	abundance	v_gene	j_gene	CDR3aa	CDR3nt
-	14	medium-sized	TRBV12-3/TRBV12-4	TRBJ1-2	CASSPTQGNYGYTF	TGTGCCAGCAGCCCGACCCAGGGTAACTATGGCTACACCTTC
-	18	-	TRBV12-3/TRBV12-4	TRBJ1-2	CASTGASQSGKRNYGYTF	TGTGCCAGCACCGGGGCTTCTCAATCAGGAAAGAGGAACTATGGCTACACCTTC
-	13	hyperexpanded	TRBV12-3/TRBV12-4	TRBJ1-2	CASRRQEDYGYTF	TGTGCCAGCAGACGACAGGAGGACTATGGCTACACCTTC
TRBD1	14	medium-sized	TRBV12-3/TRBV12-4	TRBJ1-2	CASSDPGQGHGYTF	TGTGCCAGCAGTGATCCGGGACAGGGCCATGGCTACACCTTC
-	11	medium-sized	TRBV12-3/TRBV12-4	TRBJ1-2	CASSLAVGYTF	TGTGCCAGCAGTTTAGCGGTGGGCTACACCTTC
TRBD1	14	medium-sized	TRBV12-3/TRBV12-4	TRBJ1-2	CASSRGQEDYGYTF	TGTGCCAGCAGTAGGGGACAGGAGGACTATGGCTACACCTTC
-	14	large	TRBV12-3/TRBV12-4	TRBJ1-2	CASSLVAQGHGYTF	TGTGCCAGCAGTTTAGTGGCACAGGGCCATGGCTACACCTTC
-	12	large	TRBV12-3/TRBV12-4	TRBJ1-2	CASIMVNYGYTF	TGTGCCAGCATTATGGTGAACTATGGCTACACCTTC
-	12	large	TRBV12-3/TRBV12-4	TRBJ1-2	CASRPDEDGYTF	TGTGCCAGCAGACCGGACGAGGATGGCTACACCTTC
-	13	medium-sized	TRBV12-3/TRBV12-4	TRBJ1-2	CASSLTYRDGYTF	TGTGCCAGCAGTTTAACCTACAGGGATGGCTACACCTTC
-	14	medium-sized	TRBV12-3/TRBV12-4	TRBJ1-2	CASSLWPSNYGYTF	TGTGCCAGCAGTTTATGGCCCTCTAACTATGGCTACACCTTC
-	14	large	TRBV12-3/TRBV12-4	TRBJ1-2	CASRRADRYYGYTF	TGTGCCAGCAGGCGCGCGGACAGATACTATGGCTACACCTTC
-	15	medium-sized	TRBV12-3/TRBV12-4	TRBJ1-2	CASSLAAVTSGGYTF	TGTGCCAGCAGTTTAGCCGCTGTGACGTCTGGCGGCTACACCTTC
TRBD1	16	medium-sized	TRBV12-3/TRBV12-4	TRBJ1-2	CASSPDGQGANYGYTF	TGTGCCAGCAGTCCCGATGGACAGGGAGCTAACTATGGCTACACCTTC
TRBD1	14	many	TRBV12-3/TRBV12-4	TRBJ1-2	CASSDRASNYGYTF	TGTGCCAGCAGTGACAGGGCCTCTAACTATGGCTACACCTTC
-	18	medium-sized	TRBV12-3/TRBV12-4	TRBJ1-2	CASSLRQAFDIQGYGYTF	TGTGCCAGCAGTTTACGGCAGGCCTTTGACATCCAAGGCTATGGCTACACCTTC
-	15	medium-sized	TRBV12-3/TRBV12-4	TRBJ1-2	CASTTSGRTNYGYTF	TGTGCCAGCACCACCTCGGGTCGAACTAACTATGGCTACACCTTC
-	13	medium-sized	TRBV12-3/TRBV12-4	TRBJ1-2	CASSPVNSYGYTF	TGTGCCAGCAGTCCCGTTAACAGCTATGGCTACACCTTC
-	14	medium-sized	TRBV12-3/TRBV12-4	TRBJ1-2	CASSKEGRVDGYTF	TGTGCCAGCAGTAAGGAAGGGCGTGTTGATGGCTACACCTTC
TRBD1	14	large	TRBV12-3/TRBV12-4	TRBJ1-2	CASRIRRDSYGYTF	TGTGCCAGCAGGATTCGGCGGGACAGCTATGGCTACACCTTC
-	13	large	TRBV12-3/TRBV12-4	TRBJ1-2	CASSWSNNYGYTF	TGTGCCAGCAGTTGGTCCAATAACTATGGCTACACCTTC